The 17 T cell receptor beta chains below all came from one sample that was sequenced in a study of cytomegalovirus exposure and HLA in healthy donors (dated by TCRdb to 2017 to 2019). Library prep was done by the immunoSEQ multiplex PCR assay. A mixture of 60 forward primers for TCR Vbeta segments and 13 reverse primers for TCR Jbeta segments was used in the multiplex PCR. Imported from immuneACCESS, the table was reduced by TCRdb to in-frame sequences with V and J called. These copies leave out some clones; in studies compared against another copy, an unresolved V gene accounts for under half, and the cause of the remainder is not known. For this sample the table gives about 150,000 clones, of which more than 8% were detected only once. Approximately 1.7% of the sample lies in the top ten. The specimen was PBMCs. The receptor set was obtained from a man between 50 and 59 years old in good health and CMV-seronegative.

This clone was detected a few times. The chain has TRBV6-1 and TRBJ2-5, with a tentative D call TRBD1 (6 bases). V shed 7 bases and J shed 4 bases, with 13 bases lying between them. The CDR3 covers 13 residues. Germline CDR1 and CDR2: MNHNS and SASEGT. CDR3 amino acids: CASKTDRLETQYF. The CDR3, as DNA: TGTGCCAGCAAGACCGACAGGTTAGAGACCCAGTACTTC.

This clone was detected a few times. The junction departs from germline at one end; a sequencing error may be responsible. The chain employs TRBV6-4 and TRBJ2-5, with TRBD2 identical over 10 bases. The CDR3 covers 15 residues. From germline, CDR1 is MRHNA and CDR2 SNTAGT. The CDR3 DNA reads as TGTGCCAGCAGTGAAACAGCGGGGGGGCAAGAGAACCAGTACTTC. Translating gives CASSETAGGQENQYF.

V usage is TRBV5-1 and J usage is TRBJ2-1; 7 bases are a match to TRBD2. CDR3 length equals 15 residues. Germline values: CDR1 SGHRS, CDR2 YFSETQ. Losses at the gene ends were 4 bases for V and 8 bases for J; bases not matched to a gene: 12. The CDR3 protein is CASSLEGREMDEQFF. For the CDR3, the DNA is TGCGCCAGCAGCCTAGAGGGGCGGGAGATGGATGAGCAGTTCTTC. Looking up the rest from reference TRBV5-1 and TRBJ2-1 gives the full variable domain: KAGVTQTPRYLIKTRGQQVTLSCSPISGHRSVSWYQQTPGQGLQFLFEYFSETQRNKGNFPGRFSGRQFSNSRSEMNVSTLELGDSALYLCASSLEGREMDEQFFGPGTRLTVL.

This chain links TRBV10-3 with TRBJ2-7, with D hard to call. V shed 3 bases and J shed 2 bases, with 11 bases lying between them. The germline V gene has CDR1 ENHRY and CDR2 SYGVKD. CDR3 length: 14 residues. The CDR3 sequence: CAISDSNLAYEQYF. As DNA, the CDR3 is TGTGCCATCAGTGACAGTAACCTAGCCTACGAGCAGTACTTC.

V usage is TRBV14 and J usage is TRBJ2-4; 12 bases agree with TRBD2. This CDR3 contains 20 residues. Germline CDR1 reads SGHDN; CDR2 reads FVKESK. V was pared by 5 bases and J by 5 bases, with 19 bases of the junction left unmatched. CDR3 sequence: CASSSHLGELAGGRENIQYF. CDR3 DNA sequence: TGTGCCAGCAGCTCCCACCTCGGGGAACTAGCGGGAGGACGCGAAAACATTCAGTACTTC.

This clone was detected only a few times. V usage is TRBV7-3 and J usage is TRBJ2-3; 12 bases are a match to TRBD2. V shed 5 bases, J shed 10 bases, and the junction held 4 bases outside the gene matches. The CDR3 covers 13 residues. CDR1 and CDR2 (germline): SGHTA, FQGTGA. DNA for the CDR3: TGTGCCAGCAGCGCAGGACTAGCGGGGTCGCAGTATTTT. It specifies CASSAGLAGSQYF.

This clone was recorded a few times. V usage is TRBV6-5 and J usage is TRBJ1-1; D is undetermined. With 4 bases removed from V and 1 base from J, the gap between germline ends came to 7 bases. Per the germline V gene, CDR1 is MNHEY and CDR2 is SVGAGI. The CDR3 totals 13 residues. The CDR3 is CASSLTQNTEAFF. CDR3 DNA: TGTGCCAGCAGTTTGACACAGAACACTGAAGCTTTCTTT.

This clone was seen only a few times. The chain combines TRBV27 with TRBJ2-1; 11 positions match TRBD2. The germline V gene encodes CDR1 MNHEY and CDR2 SMNVEV (reference sequence). The CDR3 is 14 amino acids. Losses at the gene ends were 7 bases for V and 7 bases for J; bases not matched to a gene: 6. The CDR3 protein is CASNPGLAVNEQFF. In DNA, the CDR3 is TGTGCCAGCAACCCGGGACTAGCGGTAAATGAGCAGTTCTTC.

V usage is TRBV4-1 and J usage is TRBJ2-7, with a tentative D call TRBD1 (5 bases). CDR1 and CDR2 from the germline V gene are MGHRA and YSYEKL. V gave up 0 bases and J gave up 4 bases, with 16 bases separating them. The length of the CDR3 is 16 residues. As DNA, the CDR3 is TGCGCCAGCAGCCAAGATCCCCTGGGGCTCTCTTACGAGCAGTACTTC. Translating gives CASSQDPLGLSYEQYF.

This clone was found a few times. This chain links TRBV2 with TRBJ2-3; 12 bases map to TRBD2. Germline V lookup: CDR1 SNHLY, CDR2 FYNNEI. This CDR3 contains 13 residues. V was pared by 10 bases and J by 3 bases, with 2 bases of the junction left unmatched. CDR3 nucleotides: TGTGCCACGACTAGCGGGAGTACAGATACGCAGTATTTT. The encoded protein is CATTSGSTDTQYF.

The chain employs TRBV4-1 and TRBJ2-3, with 14 bases that match TRBD2. Germline lookup yields CDR1 MGHRA and CDR2 YSYEKL. Unmatched junction bases numbered 1, after V lost 1 base and J lost 1 base. CDR3 length equals 17 residues. The CDR3 region has the DNA TGCGCCAGCAGCCAAGGGGGACTAGCGGGAGGCACAGATACGCAGTATTTT. This encodes CASSQGGLAGGTDTQYF.

This chain links TRBV6-5 with TRBJ1-2; D gene uncertain. The CDR3 totals 12 residues. Trimming took off 10 bases at V and 4 bases at J, with 13 bases between the two ends. Germline CDR1 MNHEY, CDR2 SVGAGI. The CDR3 DNA reads as TGTGCCACCGGGAAAGGCTTCTATGGCTACACCTTC. Translating gives CATGKGFYGYTF.

The DNA for the CDR3 is TGTGCCAGCAGTTTAAAATTGCAGCGGCACTACGAGCAGTACTTC. Translated: CASSLKLQRHYEQYF. This sequence joins TRBV27 and TRBJ2-7, with a tentative D call TRBD2 (5 bases). Looked up from germline, CDR1 is MNHEY and CDR2 is SMNVEV (reference sequence). Trimming cost V 2 bases and J 3 bases, with 14 bases left between them. The CDR3 runs 15 residues.

There are a few counts of this clone. The rearrangement links TRBV27 to TRBJ1-1; no reliable D call. This CDR3 is built from 13 residues. V lost 6 bases and J 9 bases, leaving 17 bases between the germline ends. Germline CDR1 MNHEY, CDR2 SMNVEV (reference sequence). Here the CDR3 DNA reads TGTGCCAGCAGCAGCACGACACAAACAAAAGCTTTCTTT. As protein: CASSSTTQTKAFF.

This chain uses TRBV12-5 with TRBJ2-3, with D possibly matching TRBD1 (6 bases). CDR3 length equals 16 residues. V lost 0 bases to trimming and J lost 2 bases, with 12 bases between them. The germline V gene encodes CDR1 LGHNT and CDR2 FRNRAP. The CDR3: CASGLVLTGNTDTQYF. CDR3 DNA: TGTGCTAGTGGTTTGGTACTGACAGGAAACACAGATACGCAGTATTTT.

This sequence joins TRBV7-9 and TRBJ1-2; weak D call: TRBD1 (6 bases). Germline lookup yields CDR1 SEHNR and CDR2 FQNEAQ (reference sequence). Between the trimmed V and J ends, which lost 7 bases and 0 bases, there was a span of 12 bases. The CDR3 is made up of 14 amino acids. In DNA, the CDR3 is TGTGCCAGCACGAAGGGGGGGACTAACTATGGCTACACCTTC. Protein product: CASTKGGTNYGYTF.

The chain couples TRBV25-1 to TRBJ2-1, with 9 bases matching TRBD2. This CDR3 contains 15 residues. The V and J ends lost 8 bases and 2 bases, in that order; junction bases with no gene match: 7. In germline, CDR1 is MGHDK, CDR2 SYGVNS. The CDR3 sequence is CASSKRGATYNEQFF. The CDR3 DNA sequence: TGTGCCAGCTCTAAGCGGGGGGCTACCTACAATGAGCAGTTCTTC. Together with reference TRBV25-1 and TRBJ2-1, the CDR3 gives the full variable domain: EADIYQTPRYLVIGTGKKITLECSQTMGHDKMYWYQQDPGMELHLIHYSYGVNSTEKGDLSSESTVSRIRTEHFPLTLESARPSHTSQYLCASSKRGATYNEQFFGPGTRLTVL.